These 23 T cell receptor beta chains share one sample of origin, sequenced in a study of T cell clonotyping in hematopoietic cell transplantation. Profiling relied on immunoSEQ multiplex PCR, and the TCRdb table lists in-frame clones only, not all of them. The sample comprises roughly 16,000 clones, about 90% of which are singletons, and about 5.4% rests with the top ten. Input material: peripheral blood mononuclear cells. The receptors were gathered from a man between 40 and 49 years old in good health. Some clones in this sample may be carry-over from other donors' samples.

This rearrangement joins TRBV5-1 to TRBJ2-1; D assignment may be TRBD1 or TRBD2 (5 bases each). The germline CDR1 and CDR2 sequences are SGHRS and YFSETQ. CDR3 length equals 15 residues. The V end was cut by 6 bases, the J end by 0 bases, with 13 bases between. The CDR3 sequence is CASTLGAGSYNEQFF. The CDR3 nucleotides read TGCGCCAGCACCCTTGGGGCGGGCTCCTACAATGAGCAGTTCTTC.

This chain connects TRBV25-1 to TRBJ2-7; D may correspond to TRBD1 or TRBD2 (5 bases each). The V and J ends lost 6 bases and 3 bases respectively, with 9 bases between them. The CDR3 contains 12 residues. CDR1 and CDR2 from the germline V gene are MGHDK and SYGVNS. This chain's CDR3 is CASSRDGYEQYF. DNA of the CDR3: TGTGCCAGCAGCCGGGACGGCTACGAGCAGTACTTC.

J is TRBJ2-2 and V is TRBV4-1; D unclear. Trimming took off 4 bases at V and 6 bases at J, with 9 bases between the two ends. The germline V gene encodes CDR1 MGHRA and CDR2 YSYEKL. This CDR3 is 13 amino acids long. CDR3 amino acids: CASSRVMAGELFF. The CDR3 nucleotides are TGCGCCAGCAGCCGAGTAATGGCCGGGGAGCTGTTTTTT.

This clone came up once. The J gene is TRBJ2-1, the V gene TRBV6-5; 9 bases fit TRBD2. V lost 2 bases to trimming and J lost 8 bases; unmatched junction nucleotides: 4. The length of the CDR3 is 14 residues. The V gene's germline CDR1 is MNHEY and CDR2 SVGAGI. The DNA for the CDR3 is TGTGCCAGCAGTTACGGGCGGGAGGGCCATGAGCAGTTCTTC. Protein sequence: CASSYGREGHEQFF.

This clone was observed once. V and J are TRBV9 and TRBJ1-5, with 8 bases lining up with TRBD1. This CDR3 is 17 amino acids long. Germline CDR1 reads SGDLS; CDR2 reads YYNGEE. With 0 bases clipped from V and 2 bases from J, the junction kept 7 bases outside the gene matches. The CDR3 sequence is CASSVGTGRGGNQPQHF. The DNA for the CDR3 is TGTGCCAGCAGCGTAGGGACAGGGCGGGGTGGCAATCAGCCCCAGCATTTT.

The chain uses TRBV29-1 and TRBJ2-3, with D perhaps TRBD2 (6 bases). V was clipped by 3 bases and J by 2 bases, with 12 bases between them. This CDR3 spans 14 amino acids. Germline V gene sequence: CDR1 SQVTM, CDR2 ANQGSEA. The DNA of the CDR3 is TGCAGCGTTGATCGGGGGACCGCCACAGATACGCAGTATTTT. Translation: CSVDRGTATDTQYF.

This clone was observed a single time. This chain joins TRBV7-3 and TRBJ2-1; 12 bases match TRBD2. This CDR3 has 15 amino acids. V gave up 5 bases and J gave up 6 bases; unmatched junction bases: 5. Germline V gene lookup returns CDR1 SGHTA and CDR2 FQGTGA. The CDR3 reads CASSDRLAGVNEQFF. The CDR3 DNA sequence: TGTGCCAGCAGCGACAGACTAGCGGGAGTCAATGAGCAGTTCTTC.

The rearrangement uses TRBV19 and TRBJ2-5; 10 nucleotides align to TRBD2. Germline V gene sequence: CDR1 LNHDA, CDR2 SQIVND (reference sequence). The length of the CDR3 is 16 residues. V was pared by 3 bases and J by 2 bases, with 6 bases of the junction left unmatched. The CDR3 sequence is CASSMGLAPPQETQYF. Written as DNA, the CDR3 is TGTGCCAGTAGTATGGGACTAGCGCCACCTCAAGAGACCCAGTACTTC.

The chain couples TRBV15 to TRBJ1-2; D uncertain. The CDR3 length is 15 residues. Trimming removed 0 bases at V and 6 bases at J, with 14 bases between. Germline V gene sequence: CDR1 LNHNV, CDR2 YYDKDF (reference sequence). CDR3 bases: TGTGCCACCAGCAGAGACGGGGAGGGTCTGGATGGCTACACCTTC. This codes for CATSRDGEGLDGYTF. The complete variable domain, with remaining parts taken from reference TRBV15 and TRBJ1-2, reads DAMVIQNPRYQVTQFGKPVTLSCSQTLNHNVMYWYQQKSSQAPKLLFHYYDKDFNNEADTPDNFQSRRPNTSFCFLDIRSPGLGDTAMYLCATSRDGEGLDGYTFGSGTRLTVV.

This rearrangement joins TRBV28 to TRBJ1-5; D not certain. Germline V gene sequence: CDR1 MDHEN, CDR2 SYDVKM. The germline V and J ends were trimmed by 6 bases and 8 bases, with 17 bases remaining between them. This CDR3 spans 14 amino acids. DNA for the CDR3: TGTGCCAGCAGCTCCGGCGGCGGTAGGGAGCCCCAGCATTTT. Its translation is CASSSGGGREPQHF.

A single count supports this clone. The chain has TRBV7-2 and TRBJ2-7, with 10 bases identical to TRBD1. V lost 4 bases, J lost 1 base, and 7 bases stayed unmatched. The germline gives CDR1 SGHTA, CDR2 FQGNSA. This CDR3 has 16 residues. CDR3 residues: CASSSIPGQGSYEQYF. The DNA of the CDR3 is TGTGCCAGCAGCTCAATACCGGGACAGGGGTCCTACGAGCAGTACTTC.

Only one count was recorded for this clone. The chain couples TRBV2 to TRBJ1-2; D perhaps matches TRBD1 (6 bases). Trimming stripped 6 bases from V and 6 bases from J, with 11 bases between. Looked up from germline, CDR1 is SNHLY and CDR2 is FYNNEI. The CDR3 has 12 residues. CDR3 nucleotides: TGTGCCAGCAGAGACCAGGGGCATGGCTACACCTTC. It codes for CASRDQGHGYTF.

The chain employs TRBV5-4 and TRBJ2-7; 9 nucleotides match TRBD2. Unmatched junction bases numbered 4, after V lost 4 bases and J lost 2 bases. Germline CDR1 is SGHNT and CDR2 is YYREEE (reference sequence). This CDR3 comprises 14 residues. In nucleotides, the CDR3 is TGTGCCAGCAGCATTAGCGGGGGACCCTACGAGCAGTACTTC. Its translation: CASSISGGPYEQYF. The variable domain in full, completed from reference TRBV5-4 and TRBJ2-7, reads ETGVTQSPTHLIKTRGQQVTLRCSSQSGHNTVSWYQQALGQGPQFIFQYYREEENGRGNFPPRFSGLQFPNYSSELNVNALELDDSALYLCASSISGGPYEQYFGPGTRLTVT.

V usage is TRBV7-9 and J usage is TRBJ2-1; D is unclear. CDR1 is SEHNR, CDR2 FQNEAQ, per germline (reference sequence). The CDR3 runs 13 residues. V lost 1 base and J lost 8, with 9 bases in between. CDR3 coding DNA: TGTGCCAGCAGCTTAGATCTTCTGGATGAGCAGTTCTTC. It codes for CASSLDLLDEQFF.

This rearrangement joins TRBV14 to TRBJ1-6, with a weak D call TRBD1 (5 bases). The CDR3 loop spans 13 amino acids. V was pared by 3 bases and J by 19 bases, with 19 bases between. Germline CDR1 is SGHDN and CDR2 is FVKESK. In DNA form, the CDR3 reads TGTGCCAGCAGCCAGGCTCGGGGGAAAGGGATACACTTT. It encodes CASSQARGKGIHF.

The chain recombines TRBV4-1 with TRBJ2-7; 7 bases are a match to TRBD1. The CDR3 totals 15 residues. J was trimmed by 4 bases and V by 2 bases; bases with no gene match: 8. The germline V gene encodes CDR1 MGHRA and CDR2 YSYEKL. CDR3 sequence (DNA): TGCGCCAGCAGCCAACCCTGGGACAGCTTTTACGAGCAGTACTTC. This translates into CASSQPWDSFYEQYF.

This chain uses TRBV6-5 with TRBJ1-2; D unresolved. V gave up 2 bases and J gave up 7 bases, with 11 bases separating them. Germline CDR1 and CDR2: MNHEY and SVGAGI. This CDR3 contains 13 residues. CDR3 nucleotides: TGTGCCAGCAGTTACGAGGGTAAACGTGGCTACACCTTC. Amino acid sequence: CASSYEGKRGYTF.

This sequence joins TRBV6-5 and TRBJ1-6; 7 bases match TRBD1. The J segment lost 10 bases and the V segment lost 6 bases, leaving 9 bases of the junction unmatched. Looked up from germline, CDR1 is MNHEY and CDR2 is SVGAGI. The length of the CDR3 is 14 residues. DNA of the CDR3: TGTGCCAGCAGGCCAGGGGGTGCGTTATCACCCCTCCACTTT. This sequence encodes CASRPGGALSPLHF.

The CDR3 spells CAWRTGGGSYEQYF. The DNA for the CDR3 is TGTGCCTGGAGGACAGGCGGGGGGTCCTACGAGCAGTACTTC. The rearrangement uses TRBV30 and TRBJ2-7; 8 bases line up with TRBD2. The CDR3 covers 14 residues. V lost 3 bases to trimming and J lost 1 base; unmatched junction nucleotides: 5. Germline lookup yields CDR1 GTSNPN and CDR2 SVGIG (reference sequence).

This chain uses TRBV7-2 with TRBJ2-5; 9 bases align to TRBD1. From germline, CDR1 is SGHTA and CDR2 FQGNSA. Unmatched junction bases numbered 11, after V lost 5 bases and J lost 4 bases. There are 16 residues in the CDR3. CDR3 DNA sequence: TGTGCCAGCAGCCACGGGACAGGGTCTTGGGGAGAGACCCAGTACTTC. Its protein product is CASSHGTGSWGETQYF.

This chain joins TRBV6-4 and TRBJ2-1; 10 nucleotides agree with TRBD2. CDR1 and CDR2 (germline): MRHNA, SNTAGT. The CDR3 loop spans 15 amino acids. Losses at the gene ends were 4 bases for V and 3 bases for J; bases not matched to a gene: 3. The CDR3 loop is CASSAGLADYNEQFF. The DNA for the CDR3 is TGTGCCAGCAGTGCCGGACTAGCGGACTACAATGAGCAGTTCTTC.

The CDR3 coding sequence is TGTGCCAGCATGACAGGGGGGTACACTGAAGCTTTCTTT. The encoded protein is CASMTGGYTEAFF. This chain uses TRBV28 with TRBJ1-1; 9 bases match TRBD1. The CDR3 spans 13 residues. Germline-derived CDR1 and CDR2 are MDHEN and SYDVKM. The J segment lost 3 bases and the V segment lost 7 bases, leaving 3 bases of the junction unmatched.

The V call is TRBV19, the J call TRBJ2-3, with 9 bases aligning to TRBD2. The CDR3 totals 17 residues. CDR1 and CDR2 (germline): LNHDA, SQIVND (reference sequence). V shed 5 bases and J 0 bases; nucleotides not matched to a gene: 9. Here the CDR3 reads CASSPFPSGVSTDTQYF. In nucleotides, the CDR3 is TGTGCCAGTAGTCCTTTTCCTAGCGGGGTGAGCACAGATACGCAGTATTTT. The entire variable domain, with the rest obtained from reference TRBV19 and TRBJ2-3, is as follows: DGGITQSPKYLFRKEGQNVTLSCEQNLNHDAMYWYRQDPGQGLRLIYYSQIVNDFQKGDIAEGYSVSREKKESFPLTVTSAQKNPTAFYLCASSPFPSGVSTDTQYFGPGTRLTVL.